This entry features one T cell receptor (beta chain) sequence. The antigen it binds to is not known. Base-call qualities are not available, and no considerably larger clone is one nucleotide away. The source of the sample is a study of T cells in localized non-small cell lung cancer (dated by TCRdb to 2020 to 2021). Looking at the study overall: Comparing tumors with uninvolved tumor-adjacent lungs, the study looked at the T cell repertoires of around 250 patients with early-stage NSCLC. A mean age of roughly 66 years was recorded for the NSCLC patients, of whom roughly 130 were male and 95 to 110 were female. The cohort was made up of under 250 treatment-naive NSCLC patients whose localized lung tumors had been resected. Study-wide findings and limitations: Because the study design was exploratory, TCR variables were selected using unadjusted p-values without false-discovery rate correction. Uninvolved tumor-adjacent lung showed the highest T cell clonality, higher than tumor, which suggests more focused antigenic responses in the uninvolved tumor-adjacent lung. Because multi-region sequencing of the tumors was not done, intratumor heterogeneity could not be ruled out. Longer overall survival was associated with higher blood T cell density, whereas shorter survival was associated with higher adjacent-lung clonality. A median of roughly 50 of the top 100 tumor clones turned up in the paired uninvolved adjacent lung, and approximately 30 of those clones also ranked among the top 100 of that same adjacent lung.

From the cysteine up to the phenylalanine, the CDR3 has a length of 14 residues. The DNA shown is the 42-base CDR3, in frame from base 1. At the junction V is shortened by 5 bases and J by 7 bases; bases outside the gene matches: 11. From a lookup of the germline V gene (reference sequence), CDR1 and CDR2 are GTSNPN and SVGIG. At diagnosis, tumor, uninvolved tumor-adjacent lung and peripheral blood were collected and then preserved as a mix of FFPE and fresh-frozen material. For TCR repertoire profiling, the blood samples were analyzed as peripheral blood mononuclear cells. TCR beta CDR3 regions were sequenced from DNA using the immunoSEQ Assay. On the authors' methods: T cell density was computed as TCR beta template counts normalized to usable DNA estimated by amplifying housekeeping genes. The preseqR package was used to estimate richness by extrapolating to 400,000 templates for PBMC samples and to 120,000 templates for tissue samples. Clonality was taken to be one minus Pielou's evenness. Tissue-enriched TCRs were identified by differential abundance testing using productive amino-acid clonotypes, minimum total count 5 and alpha 0.1. The Jaccard Index and the Morisita Overlap Index were used to measure repertoire overlap between compartments. GLIPH clustered TCR beta CDR3s with public tetramer-defined viral CDR3s; viral motifs required at least three viral sequences plus V-gene enrichment. TCRdb provides this immuneACCESS table in a form limited to in-frame rearrangements. Some clones are lacking; in checked studies, under half of them reflect an unresolved V gene, and why the rest are absent is not known. The DNA was the basis for D and trimming; V, J and clone size are from that table. Here the sample has some 51,000 clones; roughly 85% occur a single time. About 5.6% of the sample is taken by the ten largest.

The receptor was derived from a woman between 40 and 69 years old with stage I lung adenocarcinoma. The sequencing used peripheral blood, collected before any cancer treatment. This chain is built from TRBV30 and TRBJ1-2, with TRBD1 identical over 9 junction bases. The DNA sequence is TGTGCCTGGGCCCGGGACAGGGTTGATGGTGGCTACACCTTC. Its coded protein is CAWARDRVDGGYTF.